This TCR gamma chain is from a study of gamma-delta T cells after stem cell transplantation (dated by TCRdb to 2016 to 2018). This clone was seen a handful of times. What antigen it recognizes has not been identified. A junction end diverges from the germline sequence, so it may reflect a read error. Measured from the cysteine to the phenylalanine, the CDR3 is 12 residues long. The retained sequence is limited to the CDR3, 36 bases, with the frame set at the first base. For CDR1 and CDR2, the germline V gene (reference sequence) lists GITISATS and ISYDGTV. The library was produced with RT-PCR. This sample was sequenced with an Illumina MiSeq. Clonotypes were called again by TCRdb from the public reads via CATT, and duplicate nucleotide sequences were then merged into one entry. The sample table contains 2,000 to 2,500 gamma-chain clones; only one count was recorded for more than 6.5% of them. Together, the top ten hold roughly two thirds of the sample.

This receptor was taken from a human donor. It is not recorded whose cells these are; they may come from a transplant donor. Specimen: gamma-delta T cells. The rearrangement joined TRGV9 to TRGJP2. The DNA is as follows: TGTGCCTTGTGGGAGGTGCGATGGATCCAGACGTTT. Translated, it gives CALWEVRWIQTF.